This TCR beta chain emerged from a study of T cell responses to AZD1222 COVID-19 vaccine. Germline lookup yields CDR1 KGHSH and CDR2 LQKENI. The CDR3 has 16 amino acids. Germline trimming cut 0 bases from V and 2 bases from J; bases unmatched to any gene: 4. About this clone itself: Its antigen is unidentified.

Here immunoSEQ multiplex PCR was the method, and the copy in TCRdb shows in-frame clones only, minus some. The top ten clones hold roughly 4.6% of a sample with some 170,000 clones, 85% to 95% of them seen once. General study findings and limits: Unmutated variant regions are reportedly targeted by nearly half of spike-specific TCRs. Baseline serostatus was positive in only a handful of AZD1222 recipients.

The material was peripheral blood, obtained 28 days after the second AZD1222 dose. The chain is built from TRBV18 and TRBJ2-7; 10 bases agree with TRBD2. This receptor was taken from an adult who received the AZD1222 COVID-19 vaccine. The CDR3 coding sequence is TGTGCCAGCTCACCACCGGAACTAGCGGGAACCTACGAGCAGTACTTC. This sequence encodes CASSPPELAGTYEQYF. Drawing the rest from reference TRBV18 and TRBJ2-7, the complete variable domain is NAGVMQNPRHLVRRRGQEARLRCSPMKGHSHVYWYRQLPEEGLKFMVYLQKENIIDESGMPKERFSAEFPKEGPSILRIQQVVRGDSAAYFCASSPPELAGTYEQYFGPGTRLTVT.